Listed below are T cell receptor beta chains from one sample, sequenced in a study of T cells after yellow fever vaccination. TCRdb fed the 5' RACE reads into MiXCR, producing one record per CDR3 protein. The sample includes roughly 500,000 distinct CDR3 sequences, 19% of them seen just once. Here the sequenced sample was PBMCs, taken 15 days after the yellow fever booster vaccination. The receptor set was obtained from a man aged 25-40 years who received the YFV17D yellow fever vaccine. The CDR3 runs from the conserved cysteine through the conserved F or W. The D gene is left open where the match is weak. The size entry is marked missing in some rows and otherwise reads once, few, many or a size class.

- TRBJ2-2 few TRBV5-5 13 TGTGCCACCGCCCGGGGGAACACCGGGGAGCTGTTTTTT CATARGNTGELFF
- TRBJ2-1 few TRBV5-1 14 TGCGCCAGCAGCTTGGTTGGCCCAAGCCACGTGCAGTTCTTC CASSLVGPSHVQFF
TRBD1 TRBJ1-4 few TRBV20-1 14 TGCAGTGCAGAGCCGACAGGGAGGGGTGAAAAACTGTTTTTT CSAEPTGRGEKLFF
TRBD2 TRBJ2-7 few TRBV10-2 15 TGCGCCAGCAGTGACCCGGGACTAGCGTCTTGGGAGCAGTACTTC CASSDPGLASWEQYF
TRBD1 TRBJ1-6 - TRBV20-1 14 TGCAGTGCTAGTACCGGGACAGGAGGATCACCCCTCCACTTT CSASTGTGGSPLHF
TRBD2 TRBJ2-3 - TRBV6-2/TRBV6-3 16 TGTGCCAGCAGTTACTCGCGGACTAGCGTCACAGATACGCAGTATTTT CASSYSRTSVTDTQYF
- TRBJ2-7 - TRBV29-1 13 TGCAGCGTTGGGACTAAGGGGGGCTACGAGCAGTACTTC CSVGTKGGYEQYF
- TRBJ2-1 - TRBV29-1 14 TGCAGCGTTGTAGGGCCCGAAATGGGCAATGAGCAGTTCTTC CSVVGPEMGNEQFF
TRBD2 TRBJ2-7 - TRBV12-3/TRBV12-4 15 TGTGCCAGCAGCCCCTCGACTAGCGGGAGAAACGAGCAGTACTTC CASSPSTSGRNEQYF
- TRBJ1-2 few TRBV20-1 13 TGCAGTGCGGCCCCTTCAGGGTCGGATGGCTACACCTTC CSAAPSGSDGYTF